This T cell receptor beta chain was documented in a study of shared clonotypes between healthy human individuals. In the naive CD8 group, cells lacked CD45RO and were positively selected for CCR7, so terminally differentiated effector memory CD45RA+ cells were left out. CDR1 is MRHNA and CDR2 is SNTAGT in the germline V gene. With V trimmed by 6 bases and J by 0 bases, 5 bases remained unmatched. The CDR3 sequence is 15 residues long. Regarding this clone: What it binds is not known.

Study-level findings and limits: Relative to their counterparts shared across all four donors, non-shared clonotypes exhibited diminished generation probabilities. Researchers found naive subsets generally carried larger estimated richness than memory subsets. Investigators expected sequencing depth to affect clonotype sharing among donors.

In the study's own analysis: Junction-only immunoSEQ sequences carried no quality scores, so filtering differed. Clones were read by immunoSEQ multiplex PCR, and TCRdb kept only the in-frame ones, dropping some. The DNA was the basis for D and trimming; V, J and clone size are from that table. The sample holds around 600,000 clones; 85% to 95% are singletons and the top ten take approximately 0.11%. The chain has TRBV6-4 and TRBJ2-1, with TRBD2 matching 7 bases. The specimen sequenced was naive CD8+ T cells sorted from blood. This TCR was sampled from a woman between 25 and 40 years old in good health. CDR3 sequence reads: CASSPSGGSYNEQFF. The CDR3 coding sequence is TGTGCCAGCAGCCCTAGCGGCGGCTCCTACAATGAGCAGTTCTTC.